These 13 T cell receptor beta chains were sequenced from one sample in a study of blood T cell repertoires in COVID-19. The protocol was immunoSEQ multiplex PCR, while the TCRdb copy is restricted to in-frame clones and leaves out a portion. This table holds roughly 110,000 clones, 71% found once. The source material was peripheral blood. The receptors here all came from a human donor with acute or convalescent COVID-19. The donor label of this sample is uncertain.

The J gene is TRBJ2-7, the V gene TRBV19, with TRBD2 as a possible D gene (6 bases). The length of the CDR3 is 15 residues. Germline CDR1 reads LNHDA; CDR2 reads SQIVND (reference sequence). Trimming stripped 2 bases from V and 4 bases from J, with 15 bases between. For the CDR3, the DNA is TGTGCCAGTAGTATACGAGCGGAGGGGAGGTACGAGCAGTACTTC. Translating gives CASSIRAEGRYEQYF.

The rearrangement joins TRBV30 to TRBJ2-3; D unresolved. The length of the CDR3 is 12 residues. V was trimmed by 5 bases and J by 5 bases, leaving 11 bases between them. Germline V lookup: CDR1 GTSNPN, CDR2 SVGIG (reference sequence). The CDR3 nucleotides read TGTGCCTGGTCAGGCGTAGGAGATACGCAGTATTTT. It translates to CAWSGVGDTQYF.

The sample holds a few counts of this clone. J is TRBJ2-7 and V is TRBV6-2 or TRBV6-3, with 8 bases fitting TRBD1. The V and J ends lost 2 bases and 10 bases, in that order; junction bases with no gene match: 7. The CDR3 runs 13 residues. The germline gives CDR1 MNHEY, CDR2 SVGEGT. In nucleotides, the CDR3 is TGTGCCAGCAGTTACACCGGACAGGGCCTTCAGTACTTC. Translation: CASSYTGQGLQYF.

The chain carries TRBV7-9 and TRBJ2-5, with TRBD1 matching over 9 bases. Germline CDR1 SEHNR, CDR2 FQNEAQ (reference sequence). CDR3 length: 13 amino acids. Unmatched junction bases numbered 6, after V lost 8 bases and J lost 5 bases. The CDR3 protein is CASEDRGWETQYF. As DNA, the CDR3 is TGTGCCAGCGAGGACAGGGGCTGGGAGACCCAGTACTTC.

The chain carries TRBV21-1 and TRBJ1-4. TRBV21-1 is annotated as a pseudogene. This CDR3 contains 18 residues. The CDR3 region has the DNA TGTGCCAGCTCCGAACCCCCCCGGGGGTGGAATGCCGAGGAAAAACTGTTTTTT. This gives the protein CASSEPPRGWNAEEKLFF.

CDR3 region: CASKVEDEQYF. The DNA for the CDR3 is TGTGCCAGTAAGGTCGAGGACGAGCAGTACTTC. The chain recombines TRBV19 with TRBJ2-7; D unclear. Trimming took off 7 bases at V and 5 bases at J, with 9 bases between the two ends. Germline values: CDR1 LNHDA, CDR2 SQIVND (reference sequence). This CDR3 spans 11 amino acids.

V usage is TRBV12-3 or TRBV12-4 and J usage is TRBJ2-1; D gene unclear. CDR3 size: 13 residues. V lost 3 bases, J lost 5 bases, and 8 bases lay in between. The CDR3 DNA reads TGTGCCAGCAGTTTTACTACCGACAATGAGCAGTTCTTC. This translates into CASSFTTDNEQFF.

This rearrangement joins TRBV10-3 to TRBJ2-2, with 7 bases fitting TRBD1. The CDR3 covers 13 residues. V lost 8 bases, J lost 6 bases, and 6 bases stayed unmatched. Germline CDR1 reads ENHRY; CDR2 reads SYGVKD. The CDR3 loop is CAIRPGGAGELFF. Here the CDR3 DNA reads TGTGCCATCCGGCCAGGGGGTGCCGGGGAGCTGTTTTTT.

The rearrangement uses TRBV5-6 and TRBJ1-5; D is perhaps TRBD1 (6 bases). Trimming removed 4 bases from V and 2 bases from J, with 10 bases in between. Germline V gives CDR1 SGHDT, CDR2 YYEEEE. The CDR3 covers 14 residues. CDR3 in amino acids: CASSLQGGNQPQHF. The CDR3 DNA follows: TGTGCCAGCAGCCTACAGGGAGGCAATCAGCCCCAGCATTTT.

The chain links TRBV29-1 to TRBJ2-3; 13 positions match TRBD2. The CDR3 sequence is 18 residues long. The junction had 15 bases not matched to a gene; V was cut back by 4 bases and J by 5 bases. Germline CDR1 SQVTM, CDR2 ANQGSEA. CDR3: CSVGSGALAGGMRDTQYF. CDR3 DNA sequence: TGCAGCGTTGGCTCAGGGGCACTAGCGGGGGGGATGAGAGATACGCAGTATTTT.

The chain couples TRBV5-1 to TRBJ2-5; tentatively, D is TRBD2 (5 bases). The CDR3 is 13 residues long. V dropped 8 bases and J dropped 4 bases, with 15 bases sitting between them. CDR1 and CDR2 (germline): SGHRS, YFSETQ. This chain's CDR3 is CASTEREGETQYF. In nucleotides, the CDR3 is TGCGCCAGTACCGAACGGGAAGGAGAGACCCAGTACTTC.

This chain connects TRBV5-1 to TRBJ2-2, with 7 bases identical to TRBD1. In germline, CDR1 is SGHRS, CDR2 YFSETQ. The V gene end was trimmed by 7 bases and the J gene end by 5 bases; junction bases not matched to a gene: 11. The CDR3 is 15 amino acids. CDR3 in amino acids: CASGQGDDGTGELFF. The CDR3 DNA follows: TGCGCCAGCGGGCAGGGGGACGACGGGACCGGGGAGCTGTTTTTT.

The chain uses TRBV6-5 and TRBJ2-7, with D unclear. Trimming left V 0 bases short and J 3 bases short, with 15 bases between. The CDR3 loop spans 16 amino acids. The V gene's germline CDR1 is MNHEY and CDR2 SVGAGI. The CDR3 DNA sequence: TGTGCCAGCAGTTACTCGCGGTCCAGCACCGGCTACGAGCAGTACTTC. The encoded protein is CASSYSRSSTGYEQYF.